This T cell receptor (beta chain) originates from a study of blood T cell repertoires in COVID-19. Only a few counts were recorded for this clone. TCRdb's table, derived via immunoSEQ multiplex PCR, lists solely in-frame clones and lacks some. Of roughly 250,000 clones listed, about 80% are singletons. The receptor was derived from a woman older than 75 with acute or convalescent COVID-19. Material for sequencing was peripheral blood.

The CDR3: CASRRGRNQPQHF. In DNA, the CDR3 is TGTGCCAGCAGAAGGGGTCGCAATCAGCCCCAGCATTTT. The chain uses TRBV2 and TRBJ1-5, with D possibly being TRBD1 (5 bases). The CDR3 sequence is 13 residues long. V was trimmed by 6 bases and J by 2 bases, leaving 8 bases between them. Per germline, CDR1 SNHLY and CDR2 FYNNEI.